The 27 T cell receptor beta chains listed next were all sequenced from one sample in a study of cytomegalovirus exposure and HLA in healthy donors. The primer mix had 60 Vbeta and 13 Jbeta primers. Profiling relied on immunoSEQ multiplex PCR, and the TCRdb table lists in-frame clones only, not all of them. This table has about 180,000 clones, around four fifths appearing once. Input material: PBMCs. These receptors came from a woman between 25 and 40 years old in good health and CMV-seronegative.

The V call is TRBV2, the J call TRBJ1-1; TRBD1 might be the D (5 bases). V was cut by 7 bases and J by 6 bases, with 12 bases left in between. The CDR3 spans 12 residues. Germline CDR1 and CDR2: SNHLY and FYNNEI. CDR3 residues: CASKGRGPEAFF. The CDR3 nucleotides read TGTGCCAGCAAAGGGAGGGGACCTGAAGCTTTCTTT.

The gene calls are TRBV9 and TRBJ2-2; possibly TRBD1 for D (6 bases). Germline V gives CDR1 SGDLS, CDR2 YYNGEE. Trimming pared 3 bases from V and 0 bases from J, leaving 18 bases between. The CDR3 is 18 amino acids. This CDR3 reads CASSGRQDSYSNTGELFF. As DNA, the CDR3 is TGTGCCAGCAGCGGTCGACAGGACTCCTATTCGAACACCGGGGAGCTGTTTTTT.

The chain couples TRBV4-1 to TRBJ1-4; TRBD1 agrees at 10 bases. The junction had 2 bases not matched to a gene; V was cut back by 4 bases and J by 6 bases. CDR1 and CDR2 (germline): MGHRA, YSYEKL. The CDR3 spans 14 residues. This CDR3 is CASSPTGGYEKLFF. The CDR3 DNA reads as TGCGCCAGCAGCCCGACAGGGGGCTATGAAAAACTGTTTTTT.

This clone appeared a few times. The chain has TRBV6-4 and TRBJ2-3, with 7 positions matching TRBD2. Per the germline V gene, CDR1 is MRHNA and CDR2 is SNTAGT. J was trimmed by 6 bases and V by 4 bases; bases with no gene match: 10. CDR3 size: 15 residues. In DNA form, the CDR3 reads TGTGCCAGCAGTGTATCCGGACTAGAAGGGGATACGCAGTATTTT. Translated: CASSVSGLEGDTQYF.

This rearrangement joins TRBV4-2 to TRBJ2-7; TRBD1 might be the D (6 bases). Trimming cost V 0 bases and J 2 bases, with 11 bases left between them. CDR1 LGHNA and CDR2 YNFKEQ come from the germline V gene. The CDR3 has 15 residues. CDR3 DNA: TGTGCCAGCAGCCAAGATGGACAGCACCCCTACGAGCAGTACTTC. This gives the protein CASSQDGQHPYEQYF.

The V call is TRBV11-2, the J call TRBJ2-2; D remains ambiguous. Germline CDR1 SGHAT, CDR2 FQNNGV. Trimming stripped 5 bases from V and 6 bases from J, with 13 bases between. The CDR3 is 14 residues long. The DNA of the CDR3 is TGTGCCAGCAGCCCCCATTCACTTCCCGGGGAGCTGTTTTTT. Translating it yields CASSPHSLPGELFF. Full variable domain (missing parts from reference TRBV11-2 and TRBJ2-2): EAGVAQSPRYKIIEKRQSVAFWCNPISGHATLYWYQQILGQGPKLLIQFQNNGVVDDSQLPKDRFSAERLKGVDSTLKIQPAKLEDSAVYLCASSPHSLPGELFFGEGSRLTVL.

This clone was detected once. The V call is TRBV7-6, the J call TRBJ2-5; TRBD2 is a possible D gene (6 bases). Germline V gives CDR1 SGHVS, CDR2 FNYEAQ. V shed 6 bases and J shed 5 bases, with 16 bases lying between them. The CDR3 contains 14 residues. CDR3 sequence reads: CASSSGLYLETQYF. The CDR3 bases are TGTGCCAGCAGTTCGGGACTCTATTTGGAGACCCAGTACTTC. Filled out from reference TRBV7-6 and TRBJ2-5, the complete variable domain reads GAGVSQSPRYKVTKRGQDVALRCDPISGHVSLYWYRQALGQGPEFLTYFNYEAQQDKSGLPNDRFSAERPEGSISTLTIQRTEQRDSAMYRCASSSGLYLETQYFGPGTRLLVL.

The rearrangement links TRBV5-1 to TRBJ1-5, with 7 bases lining up with TRBD1. V was pared by 4 bases and J by 7 bases, with 11 bases of the junction left unmatched. This CDR3 is built from 15 residues. Germline V gene lookup returns CDR1 SGHRS and CDR2 YFSETQ. The CDR3 sequence: CASSVSTGSSQPQHF. The CDR3 bases are TGCGCCAGCAGCGTATCGACAGGGTCGAGCCAGCCCCAGCATTTT.

The chain joins TRBV4-1 to TRBJ1-1; 7 nucleotides align to TRBD1. Germline CDR1 and CDR2: MGHRA and YSYEKL. J gave up 5 bases and V 0 bases, and 6 bases lay outside the gene matches. The CDR3 covers 15 residues. CDR3 in amino acids: CASSQERGRRTEAFF. CDR3 bases: TGCGCCAGCAGCCAAGAGAGGGGGCGTAGGACTGAAGCTTTCTTT.

The V call is TRBV2, the J call TRBJ2-1, with a weak D call TRBD2 (6 bases). This CDR3 comprises 14 residues. V gave up 10 bases and J gave up 8 bases, with 21 bases separating them. The germline V gene has CDR1 SNHLY and CDR2 FYNNEI. CDR3 loop: CATAGRRGRDEQFF. CDR3 DNA: TGTGCCACCGCGGGACGGAGGGGACGGGATGAGCAGTTCTTC.

The chain couples TRBV4-1 to TRBJ1-5; D possibly corresponds to TRBD1 (5 bases). Trimming shortened V by 0 bases and J by 3 bases, and 12 bases separated the two germline ends. The CDR3 is 16 residues long. Germline CDR1 and CDR2: MGHRA and YSYEKL. The CDR3 protein is CASSQDRQGPNQPQHF. Here the CDR3 DNA reads TGCGCCAGCAGCCAAGATAGGCAGGGCCCCAATCAGCCCCAGCATTTT.

The V and J genes are TRBV29-1 and TRBJ1-2; D is unclear. V gave up 3 bases and J gave up 7 bases, with 6 bases separating them. CDR1 is SQVTM and CDR2 is ANQGSEA in the germline V gene. The CDR3 length is 10 residues. This CDR3 is CSVDAGGYTF. The CDR3 region has the DNA TGCAGCGTTGATGCGGGTGGCTACACCTTC.

J is TRBJ2-2 and V is TRBV4-2, with a tentative D call TRBD1 (6 bases). Germline assignment: CDR1 LGHNA and CDR2 YNFKEQ. Trimming took 0 bases from V and 4 from J, leaving 15 bases between them. This CDR3 region has 17 residues. For the CDR3, the DNA is TGTGCCAGCAGCCAAGATCCCGGGACACCCACCACCGGGGAGCTGTTTTTT. Amino acid sequence: CASSQDPGTPTTGELFF.

The rearrangement links TRBV7-8 to TRBJ1-4; 8 bases map to TRBD1. The CDR3 is 18 amino acids. Unmatched junction bases numbered 18, after V lost 0 bases and J lost 12 bases. CDR1 and CDR2 (germline): SGHVS, FQNEAQ. The DNA for the CDR3 is TGTGCCAGCAGCTTAGCGAGACCCGGACAGGGCCAAGTAGTAGAACTGTTTTTT. This gives the protein CASSLARPGQGQVVELFF.

This chain uses TRBV6-1 with TRBJ1-5; D gene ambiguous. This CDR3 has 15 residues. Germline CDR1 reads MNHNS; CDR2 reads SASEGT. Trimming pared 3 bases from V and 0 bases from J, leaving 9 bases between. In DNA form, the CDR3 reads TGTGCCAGCAGTGATCGGGGAGCTAGCAATCAGCCCCAGCATTTT. It is translated as CASSDRGASNQPQHF.

This chain joins TRBV7-9 and TRBJ2-2, with D maybe TRBD2 (6 bases). The CDR3 is 14 amino acids. V gave up 5 bases and J gave up 4 bases, with 11 bases separating them. CDR1 is SEHNR and CDR2 is FQNEAQ in the germline V gene (reference sequence). CDR3 nucleotides: TGTGCCAGCAGCCGGCGGGGCCCCACCGGGGAGCTGTTTTTT. Amino acid sequence: CASSRRGPTGELFF.

Only a few counts were recorded for this clone. The CDR3 is CSVERQAVEAFF. In DNA form, the CDR3 reads TGCAGCGTTGAACGTCAGGCAGTCGAAGCTTTCTTT. The chain joins TRBV29-1 to TRBJ1-1, with D unresolved. This CDR3 has 12 amino acids. The ends were cut back, 2 bases at V and 8 bases at J, with 12 bases in the middle. CDR1 SQVTM and CDR2 ANQGSEA come from the germline V gene. Looking up the rest from reference TRBV29-1 and TRBJ1-1 gives the full variable domain: SAVISQKPSRDICQRGTSLTIQCQVDSQVTMMFWYRQQPGQSLTLIATANQGSEATYESGFVIDKFPISRPNLTFSTLTVSNMSPEDSSIYLCSVERQAVEAFFGQGTRLTVV.

V and J are TRBV5-1 and TRBJ1-1; 8 nucleotides align to TRBD1. The CDR3 is 16 residues long. Germline CDR1 SGHRS, CDR2 YFSETQ. V trimming: 4 bases; J trimming: 1 base; junction bases outside the gene matches: 9. Written as DNA, the CDR3 is TGCGCCAGCAGCCCCGGGACAGGACGGCCGAACACTGAAGCTTTCTTT. Translating it yields CASSPGTGRPNTEAFF.

The table lists this clone with a few counts. The chain uses TRBV5-1 and TRBJ2-5; TRBD2 aligns across 10 bases. V was clipped by 3 bases and J by 4 bases; unmatched bases: 6. CDR1 is SGHRS, CDR2 YFSETQ, per germline. The CDR3 contains 15 residues. In nucleotides, the CDR3 is TGCGCCAGCAGCTCTAGCGGGGGTTCGGTAGAGACCCAGTACTTC. Its protein is CASSSSGGSVETQYF.

This clone was observed once. The J gene is TRBJ2-5, the V gene TRBV10-2, with TRBD1 matching over 9 bases. CDR1 and CDR2 (germline): WSHSY, SAAADI. CDR3 size: 14 residues. V lost 6 bases and J lost 5; bases outside the gene matches: 7. The DNA of the CDR3 is TGCGCCAGCAGACGGGACAGGGAAACGGAGACCCAGTACTTC. It codes for CASRRDRETETQYF.

In its sample, this clone was seen a few times. V usage is TRBV10-1 and J usage is TRBJ1-1, with a possible D match to TRBD1 (5 bases). CDR3 length: 13 amino acids. V was clipped by 0 bases and J by 9 bases, with 11 bases between them. Germline loops: CDR1 WNHNN, CDR2 SYGVQD (reference sequence). CDR3 in amino acids: CASSESTTAKAFF. Here the CDR3 DNA reads TGCGCCAGCAGTGAGTCGACGACAGCGAAAGCTTTCTTT.

This chain links TRBV4-3 with TRBJ1-5; TRBD1 matches 7 bases. V was pared by 0 bases and J by 0 bases, with 11 bases of the junction left unmatched. The CDR3 loop spans 19 amino acids. Looked up from germline, CDR1 is LGHNA and CDR2 is YSLEER. As DNA, the CDR3 is TGCGCCAGCAGCCAAGATATACAGGACAGGCATTTTAGCAATCAGCCCCAGCATTTT. Protein: CASSQDIQDRHFSNQPQHF.

This CDR3 is CASSGGFRYGYTF. The CDR3 nucleotides are TGCGCCAGCAGCGGAGGGTTCCGCTATGGCTACACCTTC. This chain uses TRBV5-1 with TRBJ1-2, with unresolved D. V was trimmed by 4 bases and J by 4 bases, leaving 11 bases between them. The CDR3 runs to 13 residues. Germline V gives CDR1 SGHRS, CDR2 YFSETQ. The whole variable domain, filled in from reference TRBV5-1 and TRBJ1-2, reads KAGVTQTPRYLIKTRGQQVTLSCSPISGHRSVSWYQQTPGQGLQFLFEYFSETQRNKGNFPGRFSGRQFSNSRSEMNVSTLELGDSALYLCASSGGFRYGYTFGSGTRLTVV.

The V gene is TRBV21-1, the J gene TRBJ1-5; the D call in the table, TRBD1, was not verified against the DNA. TRBV21-1 is described as a pseudogene. This CDR3 contains 16 residues. The CDR3 here is CASSRLDRGQDQPQHF. In DNA, the CDR3 is TGTGCCAGCAGCAGACTTGACAGGGGGCAAGATCAGCCCCAGCATTTT.

V gene TRBV4-2 combines with J gene TRBJ2-1, with 13 bases identical to TRBD2. Germline V lookup: CDR1 LGHNA, CDR2 YNFKEQ. The CDR3 runs to 16 residues. The trim removed 3 bases at V and 7 bases at J, leaving 6 bases unmatched. The chain's CDR3 is CASSQKGGLAGNEQFF. CDR3 in DNA: TGTGCCAGCAGCCAGAAAGGGGGACTAGCGGGGAATGAGCAGTTCTTC.

This clone came up many times. CDR3 in amino acids: CASSLHIHGGPLMNTEAFF. The CDR3 DNA is TGTGCCAGCAGCTTGCACATTCATGGAGGGCCCCTTATGAACACTGAAGCTTTCTTT. The rearrangement joins TRBV5-8 to TRBJ1-1; the D is unclear. This CDR3 spans 19 amino acids. CDR1 is SGHTS, CDR2 YDEGEE, per germline. V was trimmed by 1 base and J by 0 bases, leaving 22 bases between them.

The genes are TRBV5-1 and TRBJ2-2; D is possibly TRBD2 (5 bases). The V gene lost 2 bases and the J gene lost 5 bases, with 10 bases spanning the gap. Germline-derived CDR1 and CDR2 are SGHRS and YFSETQ. This CDR3 is built from 14 residues. CDR3 residues: CASSFGDGTGELFF. In DNA form, the CDR3 reads TGCGCCAGCAGCTTCGGGGATGGAACCGGGGAGCTGTTTTTT. The variable domain in full, completed from reference TRBV5-1 and TRBJ2-2, reads KAGVTQTPRYLIKTRGQQVTLSCSPISGHRSVSWYQQTPGQGLQFLFEYFSETQRNKGNFPGRFSGRQFSNSRSEMNVSTLELGDSALYLCASSFGDGTGELFFGEGSRLTVL.